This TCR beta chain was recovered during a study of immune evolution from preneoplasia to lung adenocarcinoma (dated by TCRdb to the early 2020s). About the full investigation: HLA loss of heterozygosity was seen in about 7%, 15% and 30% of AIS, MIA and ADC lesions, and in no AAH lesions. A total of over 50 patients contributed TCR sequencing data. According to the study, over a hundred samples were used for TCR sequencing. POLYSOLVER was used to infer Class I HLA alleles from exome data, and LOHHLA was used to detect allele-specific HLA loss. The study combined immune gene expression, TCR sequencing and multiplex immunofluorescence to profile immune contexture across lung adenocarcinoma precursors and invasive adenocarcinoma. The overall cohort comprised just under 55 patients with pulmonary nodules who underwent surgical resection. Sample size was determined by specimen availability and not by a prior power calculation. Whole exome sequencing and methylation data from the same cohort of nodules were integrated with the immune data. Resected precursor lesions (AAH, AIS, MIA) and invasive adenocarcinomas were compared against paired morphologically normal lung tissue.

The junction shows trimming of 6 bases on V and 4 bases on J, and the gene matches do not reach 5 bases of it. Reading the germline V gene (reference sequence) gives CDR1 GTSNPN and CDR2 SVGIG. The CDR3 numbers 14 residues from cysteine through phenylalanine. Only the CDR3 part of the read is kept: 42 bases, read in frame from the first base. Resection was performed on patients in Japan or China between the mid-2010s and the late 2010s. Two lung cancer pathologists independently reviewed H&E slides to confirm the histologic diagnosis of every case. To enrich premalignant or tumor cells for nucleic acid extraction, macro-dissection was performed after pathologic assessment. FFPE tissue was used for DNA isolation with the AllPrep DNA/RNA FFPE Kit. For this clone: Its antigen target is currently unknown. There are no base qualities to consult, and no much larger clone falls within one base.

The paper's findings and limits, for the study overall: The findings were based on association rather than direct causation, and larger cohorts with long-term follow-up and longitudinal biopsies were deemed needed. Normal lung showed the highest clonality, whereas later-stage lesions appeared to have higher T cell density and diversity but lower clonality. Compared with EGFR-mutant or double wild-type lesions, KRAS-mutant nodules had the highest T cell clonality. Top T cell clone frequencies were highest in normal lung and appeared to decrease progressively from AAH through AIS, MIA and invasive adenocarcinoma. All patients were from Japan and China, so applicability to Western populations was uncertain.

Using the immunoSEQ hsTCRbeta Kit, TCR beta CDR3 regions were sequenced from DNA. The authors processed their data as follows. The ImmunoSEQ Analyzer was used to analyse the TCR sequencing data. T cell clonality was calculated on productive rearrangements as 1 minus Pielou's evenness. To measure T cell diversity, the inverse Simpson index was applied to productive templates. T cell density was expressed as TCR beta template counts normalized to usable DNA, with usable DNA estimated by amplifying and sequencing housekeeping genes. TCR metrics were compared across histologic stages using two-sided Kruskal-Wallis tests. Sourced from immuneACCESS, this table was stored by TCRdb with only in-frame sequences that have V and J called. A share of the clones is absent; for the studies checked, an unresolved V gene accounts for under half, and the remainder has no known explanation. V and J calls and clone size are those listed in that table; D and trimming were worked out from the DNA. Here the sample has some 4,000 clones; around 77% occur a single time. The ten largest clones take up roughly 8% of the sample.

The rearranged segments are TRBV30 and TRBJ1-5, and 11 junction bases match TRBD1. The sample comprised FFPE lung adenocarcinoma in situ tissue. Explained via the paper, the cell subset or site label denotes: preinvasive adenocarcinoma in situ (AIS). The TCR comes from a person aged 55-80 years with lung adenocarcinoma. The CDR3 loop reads CACGTGGLNQPQHF. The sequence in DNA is TGTGCCTGCGGGACAGGGGGGCTTAATCAGCCCCAGCATTTT.